Following are 17 T cell receptor beta chains from one sample sequenced in a study of blood T cells in healthy people across ages. Alongside a J-beta primer mix, a sample-barcoded 5' primer served in a second PCR lasting about 7 to 11 cycles. TCRdb reprocessed the 5' RACE reads with MiXCR, giving one entry per CDR3 protein. This table has fewer than 600,000 distinct CDR3 sequences, roughly a quarter appearing once. The data were also submitted as part of a second study, on T cells of mothers and their children.

The sequenced sample was blood. The source is a boy aged 2 to 9 in good health.

The gene calls are TRBV7-9 and TRBJ1-2; D not certain. Per germline, CDR1 SEHNR and CDR2 FQNEAQ (reference sequence). The CDR3 is made up of 14 amino acids. With 7 bases removed from V and 2 bases from J, the gap between germline ends came to 14 bases. CDR3 amino acids: CASTREAPNYGYTF. CDR3 DNA: TGTGCCAGCACCCGAGAGGCACCGAACTATGGCTACACCTTC.

The chain is built from TRBV4-3 and TRBJ1-2; D is unresolved. The CDR3 is 14 amino acids. The germline gives CDR1 LGHNA, CDR2 YSLEER. V lost 1 base and J 4 bases, leaving 10 bases between the germline ends. The CDR3 DNA follows: TGCGCCAGCAGCCAAGCCGTCCAAGGCTATGGCTACACCTTC. Translated: CASSQAVQGYGYTF.

This clonotype appeared a single time. The chain couples TRBV7-2 to TRBJ1-3, with D perhaps TRBD1 (5 bases). The length of the CDR3 is 17 residues. The V and J ends lost 2 bases and 2 bases respectively, with 16 bases between them. Germline CDR1 reads SGHTA; CDR2 reads FQGNSA. The CDR3 spells CASSLRGLLGAGNTIYF. As DNA, the CDR3 is TGTGCCAGCAGCTTAAGGGGTCTACTGGGCGCTGGAAACACCATATATTTT.

This clonotype was seen ten or more times. The chain employs TRBV5-1 and TRBJ1-1; 7 bases agree with TRBD1. The ends lost 1 base at V and 1 base at J; junction bases unmatched: 10. The CDR3 covers 17 residues. The germline gives CDR1 SGHRS, CDR2 YFSETQ. DNA for the CDR3: TGCGCCAGCAGCTTGTCCCCGCCGGGACAGAAGAACACTGAAGCTTTCTTT. It encodes CASSLSPPGQKNTEAFF.

In its sample, this clonotype was seen a few times. The genes are TRBV7-9 and TRBJ1-1; 9 bases map to TRBD1. The germline gives CDR1 SEHNR, CDR2 FQNEAQ (reference sequence). Trimming removed 5 bases from V and 1 base from J; junction bases left unmatched: 5. The CDR3 has 15 amino acids. DNA of the CDR3: TGTGCCAGCAGCCACGGGACAGGGTGGAACACTGAAGCTTTCTTT. It yields the protein CASSHGTGWNTEAFF.

The chain links TRBV20-1 to TRBJ2-5; no clear D gene. Trimming pared 5 bases from V and 0 bases from J, leaving 16 bases between. Germline lookup yields CDR1 DFQATT and CDR2 SNEGSKA (reference sequence). This CDR3 has 15 residues. CDR3 residues: CSAAPPDLYQETQYF. The CDR3, as DNA: TGCAGTGCTGCTCCCCCGGATCTGTACCAAGAGACCCAGTACTTC.

This clonotype was observed a handful of times. The chain recombines TRBV9 with TRBJ2-5; 11 bases align to TRBD1. CDR3 length: 16 amino acids. The ends lost 2 bases at V and 4 bases at J; junction bases unmatched: 7. Per germline, CDR1 SGDLS and CDR2 YYNGEE. The CDR3 sequence: CASSVRDRGISETQYF. The CDR3 coding sequence is TGTGCCAGCAGCGTCCGGGACAGGGGGATTTCAGAGACCCAGTACTTC.

V is TRBV28 and J is TRBJ1-1, with 9 nucleotides matching TRBD1. The germline V gene has CDR1 MDHEN and CDR2 SYDVKM. The CDR3 is made up of 15 amino acids. V shed 1 base, J shed 3 bases, and the junction held 3 bases outside the gene matches. CDR3 DNA sequence: TGTGCCAGCAGTTTATTCGACAGGGGGTACACTGAAGCTTTCTTT. Protein product: CASSLFDRGYTEAFF. Variable domain in full (rest from reference TRBV28 and TRBJ1-1): DVKVTQSSRYLVKRTGEKVFLECVQDMDHENMFWYRQDPGLGLRLIYFSYDVKMKEKGDIPEGYSVSREKKERFSLILESASTNQTSMYLCASSLFDRGYTEAFFGQGTRLTVV.

The sample holds a few counts of this clonotype. V is TRBV7-9 and J is TRBJ1-1; the match to TRBD1 covers 7 bases. CDR1 is SEHNR and CDR2 is FQNEAQ in the germline V gene (reference sequence). The V and J ends lost 1 base and 1 base, in that order; junction bases with no gene match: 9. The CDR3 sequence is 17 residues long. The CDR3 here is CASSLDFSRGPNTEAFF. CDR3 DNA sequence: TGTGCCAGCAGCTTAGATTTTTCTAGGGGGCCGAACACTGAAGCTTTCTTT.

This clonotype was seen a few times. The V and J genes are TRBV20-1 and TRBJ2-5; D remains ambiguous. Per the germline V gene, CDR1 is DFQATT and CDR2 is SNEGSKA (reference sequence). The CDR3 covers 12 residues. The germline V and J ends were trimmed by 0 bases and 5 bases, with 7 bases remaining between them. The CDR3 loop is CSAREVGETQYF. The CDR3 DNA follows: TGCAGTGCTAGAGAAGTCGGGGAGACCCAGTACTTC.

This clonotype was counted a few times. The CDR3 region is CASSPGTGGIMNTEAFF. DNA for the CDR3: TGCGCCAGCAGCCCCGGGACAGGGGGGATCATGAACACTGAAGCTTTCTTT. The rearrangement uses TRBV5-1 and TRBJ1-1; 11 bases match TRBD1. V gave up 4 bases and J gave up 0 bases; unmatched junction bases: 8. The V gene's germline CDR1 is SGHRS and CDR2 YFSETQ. The CDR3 totals 17 residues.

This clonotype was recorded a few times. The rearrangement links TRBV20-1 to TRBJ1-1; the D is unclear. Germline assignment: CDR1 DFQATT and CDR2 SNEGSKA (reference sequence). V gave up 6 bases and J gave up 1 base, with 18 bases separating them. There are 15 residues in the CDR3. The CDR3 region has the DNA TGCAGTGCACCTGGACCTTCCGGAGGGAACACTGAAGCTTTCTTT. Translated, it gives CSAPGPSGGNTEAFF.

In its sample, this clonotype was seen a few times. The chain combines TRBV27 with TRBJ1-1, with TRBD1 matching 8 bases. This CDR3 region has 17 residues. Germline V CDR1 and CDR2: MNHEY, SMNVEV (reference sequence). V dropped 8 bases and J dropped 1; count of bases not matched to a gene: 15. Written as DNA, the CDR3 is TGTGCCAGCGGACGCCCTGGCCATGACAGGGGGAACACTGAAGCTTTCTTT. Translation gives CASGRPGHDRGNTEAFF.

This clonotype was seen a handful of times. This sequence joins TRBV10-3 and TRBJ1-2; TRBD1 matches 9 bases. The trim removed 6 bases at V and 8 bases at J, leaving 7 bases unmatched. CDR3 length: 13 amino acids. CDR1 is ENHRY and CDR2 is SYGVKD in the germline V gene. The CDR3 is CAIRSGTGMGYTF. CDR3 sequence (DNA): TGTGCCATCAGATCCGGGACAGGGATGGGCTACACCTTC.

In this sample, this clonotype turned up a few times. V usage is TRBV7-2 and J usage is TRBJ2-4, with D perhaps matching TRBD1 (7 bases). Trimming stripped 1 base from V and 1 base from J, with 11 bases between. This CDR3 comprises 16 residues. CDR1 is SGHTA and CDR2 is FQGNSA in the germline V gene. The CDR3 DNA reads as TGTGCCAGCAGCTTAGGCGGGACAGTGGCCAAAAACATTCAGTACTTC. Its protein product is CASSLGGTVAKNIQYF.

The V gene is TRBV27, the J gene TRBJ2-5; D remains ambiguous. TRBJ2-7 explains the end of the DNA better; the J call may be wrong. Germline V gene data show CDR1 as MNHEY and CDR2 as SMNVEV (reference sequence). The CDR3 runs to 12 residues. CDR3 nucleotides: TGTGCCAGCAGTGCCCTCAATCACGAGCAGTACTTC. Translation: CASSALNHEQYF.

V gene TRBV20-1 combines with J gene TRBJ2-5, with 7 positions matching TRBD1. The J call may be wrong; the DNA end is better matched by TRBJ2-7. CDR3 length: 15 amino acids. Germline CDR1 is DFQATT and CDR2 is SNEGSKA (reference sequence). CDR3 residues: CSAEGTEKSLDEQYF. The CDR3 bases are TGCAGTGCGGAAGGGACAGAGAAATCTTTAGACGAGCAGTACTTC.